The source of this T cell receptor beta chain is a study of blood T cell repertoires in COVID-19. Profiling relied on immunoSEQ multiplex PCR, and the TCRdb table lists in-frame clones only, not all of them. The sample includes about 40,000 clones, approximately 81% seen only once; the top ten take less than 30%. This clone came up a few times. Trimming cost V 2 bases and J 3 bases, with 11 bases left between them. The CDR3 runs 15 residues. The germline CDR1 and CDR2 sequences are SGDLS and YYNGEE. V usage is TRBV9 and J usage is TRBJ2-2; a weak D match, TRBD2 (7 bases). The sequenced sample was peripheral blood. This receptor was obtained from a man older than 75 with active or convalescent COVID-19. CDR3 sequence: CASSVSGGDTGELFF. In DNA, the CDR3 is TGTGCCAGCAGCGTCTCGGGGGGCGACACCGGGGAGCTGTTTTTT.